This T cell receptor (beta chain) was sequenced for a study of Ad26.COV2.S vaccination and SARS-CoV-2 variants. Overall study context: Each vaccinee took Ad26.COV2.S intramuscularly, once or twice 56 days apart.

As to treatment: roughly 18 received Ad26.COV2.S at low or high dose, single or two shots; roughly five received placebo; per-sample allocation not given. Samples analyzed were those drawn on day 63 after the first vaccine or placebo injection. Worth noting for this clone: As yet, its antigen is unknown.

Libraries were prepared by immunoSEQ multiplex PCR; TCRdb keeps only in-frame clonotypes and omits some of them. Of about 320,000 clones in the sample, just over 85% are singletons; the top ten hold 1.5% to 2%. The study's findings and limits: The TCR breadth and depth analyses may have produced an underestimate of total T cell responses. It was vaccine recipients, not placebo recipients, who had the higher spike-specific TCR breadth.

In germline, CDR1 is SGHDT, CDR2 YYEEEE. Deletions cut 4 bases from V and 3 bases from J, with 19 bases between. The CDR3 loop spans 16 amino acids. The chain has TRBV5-6 and TRBJ1-2, with D possibly being TRBD1 (6 bases). This receptor was taken from a person between 18 and 59 years old who received the Ad26.COV2.S COVID-19 vaccine or a placebo. Sequences were derived from peripheral blood, sampled in a trial of Ad26.COV2.S vaccine versus placebo. The CDR3 DNA follows: TGTGCCAGCAGCCCCGGGGCGGGGGGCTGGGACTATGGCTACACCTTC. This encodes CASSPGAGGWDYGYTF. The complete variable domain, with remaining parts taken from reference TRBV5-6 and TRBJ1-2, reads DAGVTQSPTHLIKTRGQQVTLRCSPKSGHDTVSWYQQALGQGPQFIFQYYEEEERQRGNFPDRFSGHQFPNYSSELNVNALLLGDSALYLCASSPGAGGWDYGYTFGSGTRLTVV.